The 6 T cell receptor beta chains below all came from one sample that was sequenced in a study of T cell repertoires in ileal Crohn's disease (dated by TCRdb to about 2019). The time point label here, explained by the study, means: neoterminal ileum biopsy at postoperative endoscopy, about 6 months after surgery. Receptor amplification or capture employed the immunoSEQ multiplex PCR assay. TCRdb re-hosts the immuneACCESS table, in-frame sequences only. Its copies lack some clones; in the studies checked, an unresolved V gene accounts for under half of them, and the cause for the rest is not known. The sample table records fewer than 9,500 clones; around 74% of these occur just once. The ten largest make up less than 8.5% of the sample. Material for sequencing was ileal tissue. Every receptor here comes from an adult with Crohn's disease.

The CDR3 here is CAISPSGGQGSLEAFF. The CDR3 nucleotides read TGTGCCATCAGTCCCTCTGGAGGACAGGGATCTCTTGAAGCTTTCTTT. The gene calls are TRBV10-3 and TRBJ1-1; the match to TRBD1 covers 8 bases. The germline V gene encodes CDR1 ENHRY and CDR2 SYGVKD. The CDR3 consists of 16 residues. V gave up 5 bases and J gave up 7 bases; unmatched junction bases: 15.

The chain employs TRBV10-1 and TRBJ2-3, with D maybe TRBD2 (6 bases). The CDR3 sequence is 15 residues long. Trimming left V 5 bases short and J 4 bases short, with 16 bases between. Germline CDR1 is WNHNN and CDR2 is SYGVQD (reference sequence). The CDR3 nucleotides are TGCGCCAGCAGTTGGGGGGTTTTAGGGGCAGATACGCAGTATTTT. This sequence encodes CASSWGVLGADTQYF.

This clone turned up a few times. This CDR3 is CAWRVNSEQFF. Written as DNA, the CDR3 is TGTGCCTGGAGAGTCAACAGTGAGCAGTTCTTC. V usage is TRBV30 and J usage is TRBJ2-1; no reliable D call. There are 11 residues in the CDR3. Trimming stripped 3 bases from V and 9 bases from J, with 9 bases between. Germline V gives CDR1 GTSNPN, CDR2 SVGIG (reference sequence).

The V call is TRBV21-1, the J call TRBJ2-3; the DNA was not compared with TRBD2, the D call given in the table. TRBV21-1 is a recognized pseudogene. This CDR3 contains 18 residues. The DNA for the CDR3 is TGTGCCAGCATCGCCAGGGGCCGACTAGCGGGGGGGCTGGATACGCAGTATTTT. Its protein product is CASIARGRLAGGLDTQYF.

The chain employs TRBV4-3 and TRBJ1-3; the D gene is possibly TRBD1 (5 bases). The CDR3 sequence is 19 residues long. Trimming took 0 bases from V and 0 from J, leaving 18 bases between them. Germline V gene sequence: CDR1 LGHNA, CDR2 YSLEER. In DNA form, the CDR3 reads TGCGCCAGCAGCCAAGATAGGGTGAGGGGACTATACTCTGGAAACACCATATATTTT. It codes for CASSQDRVRGLYSGNTIYF.

This chain joins TRBV19 and TRBJ1-6; 8 nucleotides match TRBD1. The CDR3 spans 16 residues. Unmatched junction bases numbered 8, after V lost 3 bases and J lost 7 bases. Germline V lookup: CDR1 LNHDA, CDR2 SQIVND (reference sequence). The CDR3 is CASSIGQGARNSPLHF. In nucleotides, the CDR3 is TGTGCCAGTAGTATCGGCCAGGGGGCGCGAAATTCACCCCTCCACTTT.